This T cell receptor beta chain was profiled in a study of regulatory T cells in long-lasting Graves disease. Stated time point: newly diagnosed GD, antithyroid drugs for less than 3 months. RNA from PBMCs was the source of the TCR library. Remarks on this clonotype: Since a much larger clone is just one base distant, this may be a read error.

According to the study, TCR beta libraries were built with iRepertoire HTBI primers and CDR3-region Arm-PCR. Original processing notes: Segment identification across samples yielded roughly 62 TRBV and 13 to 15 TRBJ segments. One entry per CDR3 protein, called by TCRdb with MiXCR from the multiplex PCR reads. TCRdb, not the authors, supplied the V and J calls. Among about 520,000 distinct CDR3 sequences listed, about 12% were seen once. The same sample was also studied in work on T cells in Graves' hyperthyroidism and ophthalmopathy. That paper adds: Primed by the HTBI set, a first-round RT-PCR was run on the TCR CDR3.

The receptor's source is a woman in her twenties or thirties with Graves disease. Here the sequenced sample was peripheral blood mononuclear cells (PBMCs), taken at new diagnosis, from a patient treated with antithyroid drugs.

In DNA, the CDR3 is TGCAGTGCAAACCAGGGGAGTCTCCAAGAGACCCAGTGCTTC. This translates into CSANQGSLQETQCF. The genes are TRBV20-1 and TRBJ2-5; possible D gene TRBD1, 6 bases. The length of the CDR3 is 14 residues. Germline V gene data show CDR1 as DFQATT and CDR2 as SNEGSKA (reference sequence).